One sample yielded the 14 T cell receptor beta chains listed below, sequenced in a study of cytomegalovirus exposure and HLA in healthy donors. The study ran its PCR with 60 Vbeta and 13 Jbeta primers. Sequenced by immunoSEQ multiplex PCR; TCRdb stores in-frame clones only, minus some. Found here are fewer than 250,000 clones, approximately 79% of them singletons; the top ten hold 1.5% to 2%. Sequenced input: PBMCs. The receptor set was obtained from a male donor in good health and CMV-seronegative.

The J gene is TRBJ2-2, the V gene TRBV5-4; TRBD2 matches 12 bases. The junction had 4 bases not matched to a gene; V was cut back by 4 bases and J by 6 bases. The CDR3 runs to 15 residues. CDR1 is SGHNT and CDR2 is YYREEE in the germline V gene (reference sequence). The CDR3 nucleotides read TGTGCCAGCAGCAGACTAGCGGGAGAAGCCGGGGAGCTGTTTTTT. Its translation: CASSRLAGEAGELFF.

The chain carries TRBV19 and TRBJ1-6, with D possibly being TRBD1 (6 bases). V dropped 7 bases and J dropped 4 bases, with 14 bases sitting between them. Germline V CDR1 and CDR2: LNHDA, SQIVND (reference sequence). The CDR3 contains 15 residues. The CDR3 nucleotides are TGTGCCAGTAAAACCACGGGACATTATAATTCACCCCTCCACTTT. This encodes CASKTTGHYNSPLHF.

The chain has TRBV7-2 and TRBJ1-1; possibly TRBD1 for D (6 bases). This CDR3 spans 15 amino acids. V was trimmed by 5 bases and J by 0 bases, leaving 13 bases between them. CDR1 is SGHTA, CDR2 FQGNSA, per germline. CDR3 loop: CASSAPTGLNTEAFF. In DNA form, the CDR3 reads TGTGCCAGCAGCGCCCCGACAGGTTTGAACACTGAAGCTTTCTTT. Variable domain in full (rest from reference TRBV7-2 and TRBJ1-1): GAGVSQSPSNKVTEKGKDVELRCDPISGHTALYWYRQSLGQGLEFLIYFQGNSAPDKSGLPSDRFSAERTGGSVSTLTIQRTQQEDSAVYLCASSAPTGLNTEAFFGQGTRLTVV.

The V call is TRBV4-3, the J call TRBJ1-2, with D maybe TRBD1 (5 bases). The CDR3 is 18 residues long. The V end was cut by 0 bases, the J end by 1 base, with 18 bases between. Germline CDR1 and CDR2: LGHNA and YSLEER. CDR3 sequence: CASSQEAGPRVINYGYTF. The DNA for the CDR3 is TGCGCCAGCAGCCAAGAGGCAGGGCCTCGGGTAATTAACTATGGCTACACCTTC.

CDR3 loop: CASSPTAGGHQDIQYF. For the CDR3, the DNA is TGTGCCAGCAGCCCTACGGCGGGGGGGCACCAGGACATTCAGTACTTC. This rearrangement joins TRBV11-2 to TRBJ2-4, with 9 bases identical to TRBD2. The CDR3 totals 16 residues. Germline V gene lookup returns CDR1 SGHAT and CDR2 FQNNGV. Trimming took 5 bases from V and 8 from J; bases not matched to a gene: 13.

The chain combines TRBV27 with TRBJ1-6; 8 nucleotides align to TRBD1. Germline CDR1 and CDR2: MNHEY and SMNVEV (reference sequence). The CDR3 consists of 17 residues. Trimming at V came to 6 bases and at J to 9 bases, leaving 16 bases not matched to a gene. The CDR3 region is CASSLLGRGLSGSPLHF. The CDR3 DNA is TGTGCCAGCAGCCTACTGGGCAGGGGGCTTTCGGGTTCACCCCTCCACTTT.

This rearrangement joins TRBV6-1 to TRBJ2-7; tentative D call: TRBD2 (6 bases). Between the trimmed V and J ends, which lost 6 bases and 5 bases, there was a span of 14 bases. Looked up from germline, CDR1 is MNHNS and CDR2 is SASEGT. This CDR3 spans 13 amino acids. As DNA, the CDR3 is TGTGCCAGCAGGTCGGGAGATAGCGACGAGCAGTACTTC. Protein product: CASRSGDSDEQYF.

This chain connects TRBV19 to TRBJ2-1; 9 bases are shared with TRBD1. CDR3 length: 15 residues. Germline CDR1 is LNHDA and CDR2 is SQIVND (reference sequence). Trimming cost V 6 bases and J 7 bases; bases outside gene matches: 10. The CDR3 here is CASRNTGGPVNEQFF. The CDR3 DNA sequence: TGTGCCAGTAGAAATACAGGGGGCCCTGTAAATGAGCAGTTCTTC.

The V and J genes are TRBV13 and TRBJ1-5; maybe TRBD1 (6 bases). Germline loops: CDR1 PRHDT, CDR2 FYEKMQ (reference sequence). The CDR3 extends over 16 amino acids. V lost 1 base and J 5 bases, leaving 15 bases between the germline ends. CDR3 nucleotide sequence: TGTGCCAGCAGCTTAGCGTCCACCGGGACACATCAGCCCCAGCATTTT. Translated, it gives CASSLASTGTHQPQHF.

The chain couples TRBV5-4 to TRBJ2-4; D is perhaps TRBD2 (5 bases). CDR1 SGHNT and CDR2 YYREEE come from the germline V gene (reference sequence). The V end lost 3 bases, the J end lost 4 bases, and 11 bases lay between the germline ends. The CDR3 covers 14 residues. This CDR3 reads CASSSRAGKNIQYF. The DNA for the CDR3 is TGTGCCAGCAGCTCGCGGGCCGGAAAAAACATTCAGTACTTC.

The chain employs TRBV10-3 and TRBJ2-3; 9 positions agree with TRBD2. CDR3 length: 13 residues. Germline lookup yields CDR1 ENHRY and CDR2 SYGVKD. Trimming cost V 8 bases and J 2 bases; bases outside gene matches: 2. The DNA of the CDR3 is TGTGCCATCGCTAGCGGGATCACAGATACGCAGTATTTT. Translating gives CAIASGITDTQYF.

V and J are TRBV5-1 and TRBJ1-6; TRBD1 matches at 8 bases. This CDR3 is 14 amino acids long. With 7 bases clipped from V and 9 bases from J, the junction kept 9 bases outside the gene matches. Germline V CDR1 and CDR2: SGHRS, YFSETQ. The CDR3: CASGPGQGASPLHF. Here the CDR3 DNA reads TGCGCCAGCGGACCGGGCCAGGGGGCTTCACCCCTCCACTTT.

This chain connects TRBV6-1 to TRBJ2-1; 7 nucleotides align to TRBD1. The CDR3 consists of 15 residues. Germline lookup yields CDR1 MNHNS and CDR2 SASEGT. J lost 5 bases, V lost 6 bases, and 10 bases had no gene match. CDR3 in DNA: TGTGCCAGCAGCCCCGGCAGGGGGTGGAACAATGAGCAGTTCTTC. Its translation is CASSPGRGWNNEQFF.

This clone was seen only once. The chain recombines TRBV19 with TRBJ2-2; 12 bases align to TRBD2. With 7 bases clipped from V and 7 bases from J, the junction kept 10 bases outside the gene matches. Germline values: CDR1 LNHDA, CDR2 SQIVND (reference sequence). This CDR3 is built from 16 residues. The CDR3 bases are TGTGCCAGTACTAGCGGGAGGGCCGAGTTAGGCGGGGAGCTGTTTTTT. Amino acids: CASTSGRAELGGELFF.